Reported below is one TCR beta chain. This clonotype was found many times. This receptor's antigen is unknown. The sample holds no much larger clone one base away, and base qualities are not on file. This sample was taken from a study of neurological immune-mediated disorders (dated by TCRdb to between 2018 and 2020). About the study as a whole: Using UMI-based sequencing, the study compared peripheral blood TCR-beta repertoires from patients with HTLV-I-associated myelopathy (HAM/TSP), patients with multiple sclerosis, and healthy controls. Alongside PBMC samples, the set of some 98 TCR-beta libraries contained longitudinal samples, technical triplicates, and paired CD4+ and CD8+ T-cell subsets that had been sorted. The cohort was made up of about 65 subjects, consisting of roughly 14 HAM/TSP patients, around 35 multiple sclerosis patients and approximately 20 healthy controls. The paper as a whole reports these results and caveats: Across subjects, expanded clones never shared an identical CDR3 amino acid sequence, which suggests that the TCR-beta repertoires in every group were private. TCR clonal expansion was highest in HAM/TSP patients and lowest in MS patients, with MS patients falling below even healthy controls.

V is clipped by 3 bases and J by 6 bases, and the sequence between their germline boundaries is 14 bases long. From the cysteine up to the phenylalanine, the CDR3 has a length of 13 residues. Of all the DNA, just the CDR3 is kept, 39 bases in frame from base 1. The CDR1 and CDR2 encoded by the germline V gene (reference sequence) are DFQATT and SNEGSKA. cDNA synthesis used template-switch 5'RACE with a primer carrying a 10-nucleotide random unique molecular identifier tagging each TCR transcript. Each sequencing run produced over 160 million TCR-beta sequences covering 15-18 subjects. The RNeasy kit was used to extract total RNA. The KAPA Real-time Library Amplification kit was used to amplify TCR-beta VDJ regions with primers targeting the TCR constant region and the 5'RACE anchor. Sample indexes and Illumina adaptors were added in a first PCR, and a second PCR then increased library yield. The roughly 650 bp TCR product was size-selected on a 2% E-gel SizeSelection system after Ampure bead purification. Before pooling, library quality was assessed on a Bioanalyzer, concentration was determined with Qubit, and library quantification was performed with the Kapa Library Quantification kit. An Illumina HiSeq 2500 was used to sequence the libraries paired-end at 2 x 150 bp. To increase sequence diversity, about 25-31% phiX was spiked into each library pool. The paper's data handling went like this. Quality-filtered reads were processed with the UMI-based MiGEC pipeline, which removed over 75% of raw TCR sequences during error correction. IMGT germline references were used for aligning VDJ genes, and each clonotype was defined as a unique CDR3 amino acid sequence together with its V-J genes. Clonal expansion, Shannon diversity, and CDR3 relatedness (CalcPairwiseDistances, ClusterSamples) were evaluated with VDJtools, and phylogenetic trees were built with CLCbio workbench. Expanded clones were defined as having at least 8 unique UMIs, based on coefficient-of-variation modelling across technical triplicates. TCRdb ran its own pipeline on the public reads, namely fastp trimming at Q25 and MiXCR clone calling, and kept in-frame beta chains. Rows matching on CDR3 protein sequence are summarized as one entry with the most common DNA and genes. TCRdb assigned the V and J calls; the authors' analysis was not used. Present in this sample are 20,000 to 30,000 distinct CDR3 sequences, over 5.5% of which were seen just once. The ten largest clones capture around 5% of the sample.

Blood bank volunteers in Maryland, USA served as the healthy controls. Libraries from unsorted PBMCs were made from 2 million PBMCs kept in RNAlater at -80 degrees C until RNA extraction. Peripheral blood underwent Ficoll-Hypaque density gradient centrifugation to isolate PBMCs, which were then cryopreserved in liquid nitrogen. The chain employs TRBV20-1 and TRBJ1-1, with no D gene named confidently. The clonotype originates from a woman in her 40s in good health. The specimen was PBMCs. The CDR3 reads CSARRAERPEAFF. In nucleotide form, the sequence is TGCAGTGCTAGGAGGGCTGAGCGGCCTGAAGCTTTCTTT.